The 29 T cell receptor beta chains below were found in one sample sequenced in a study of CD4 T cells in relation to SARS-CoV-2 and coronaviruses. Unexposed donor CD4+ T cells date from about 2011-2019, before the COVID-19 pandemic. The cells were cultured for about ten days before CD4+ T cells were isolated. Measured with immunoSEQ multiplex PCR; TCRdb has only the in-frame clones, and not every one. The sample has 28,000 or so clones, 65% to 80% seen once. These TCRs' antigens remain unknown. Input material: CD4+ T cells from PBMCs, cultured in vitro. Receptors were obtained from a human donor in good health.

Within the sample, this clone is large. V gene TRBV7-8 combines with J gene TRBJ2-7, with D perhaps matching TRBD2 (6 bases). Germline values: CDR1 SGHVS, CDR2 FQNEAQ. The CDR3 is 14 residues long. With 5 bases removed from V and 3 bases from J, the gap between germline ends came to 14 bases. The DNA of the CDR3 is TGTGCCAGCAGCGAAAGGGAGGCTAACTACGAGCAGTACTTC. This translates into CASSEREANYEQYF.

This CDR3 reads CASTLLVNTGELFF. The DNA for the CDR3 is TGTGCCAGCACCCTACTAGTAAACACCGGGGAGCTGTTTTTT. The rearrangement joins TRBV11-2 to TRBJ2-2, with D perhaps matching TRBD2 (5 bases). Trimming cost V 7 bases and J 2 bases, with 11 bases left between them. This CDR3 is built from 14 residues. Germline CDR1 SGHAT, CDR2 FQNNGV.

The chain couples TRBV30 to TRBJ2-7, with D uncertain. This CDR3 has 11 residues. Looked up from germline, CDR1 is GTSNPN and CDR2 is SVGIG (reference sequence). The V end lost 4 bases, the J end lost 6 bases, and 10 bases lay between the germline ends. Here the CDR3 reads CAWIVGIEQYF. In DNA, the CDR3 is TGTGCCTGGATAGTAGGGATCGAGCAGTACTTC.

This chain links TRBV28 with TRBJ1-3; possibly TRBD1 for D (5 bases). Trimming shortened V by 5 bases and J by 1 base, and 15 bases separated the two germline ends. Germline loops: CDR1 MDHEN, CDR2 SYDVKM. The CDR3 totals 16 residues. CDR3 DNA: TGTGCCAGCAGTCCTATAGGGAGGGGATCTGGAAACACCATATATTTT. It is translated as CASSPIGRGSGNTIYF.

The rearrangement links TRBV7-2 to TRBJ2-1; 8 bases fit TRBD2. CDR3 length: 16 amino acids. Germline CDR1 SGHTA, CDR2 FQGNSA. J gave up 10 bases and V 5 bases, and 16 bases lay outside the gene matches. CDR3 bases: TGTGCCAGCAGCCCCGAGGGCAGTAGCGGGGCCCGGGAGCAGTTCTTC. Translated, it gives CASSPEGSSGAREQFF.

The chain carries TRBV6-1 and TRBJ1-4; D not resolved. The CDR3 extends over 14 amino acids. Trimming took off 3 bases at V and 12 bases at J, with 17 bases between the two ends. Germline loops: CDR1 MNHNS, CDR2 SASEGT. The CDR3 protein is CASSETGPPSELFF. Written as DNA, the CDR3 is TGTGCCAGCAGTGAGACCGGGCCCCCCAGCGAACTGTTTTTT.

The CDR3 DNA sequence: TGTGCCAGCAGCTTAGATGCTCGACAGGGTAGGGGGAACACTGAAGCTTTCTTT. This translates into CASSLDARQGRGNTEAFF. The V call is TRBV11-2, the J call TRBJ1-1; TRBD1 aligns across 7 bases. The CDR3 runs to 18 residues. CDR1 and CDR2 (germline): SGHAT, FQNNGV. Losses at the gene ends were 0 bases for V and 1 base for J; bases not matched to a gene: 11.

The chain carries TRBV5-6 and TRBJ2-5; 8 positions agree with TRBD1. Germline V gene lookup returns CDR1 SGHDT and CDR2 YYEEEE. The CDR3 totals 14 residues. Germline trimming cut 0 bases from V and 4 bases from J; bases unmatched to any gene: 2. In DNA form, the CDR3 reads TGTGCCAGCAGCTTGGTGACAGGGGCAGAGACCCAGTACTTC. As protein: CASSLVTGAETQYF.

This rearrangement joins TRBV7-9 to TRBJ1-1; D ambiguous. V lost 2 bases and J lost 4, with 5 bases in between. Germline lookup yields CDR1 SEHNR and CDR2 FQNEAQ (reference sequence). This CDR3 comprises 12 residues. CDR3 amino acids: CASSLSGTEAFF. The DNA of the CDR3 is TGTGCCAGCAGCTTATCCGGCACTGAAGCTTTCTTT. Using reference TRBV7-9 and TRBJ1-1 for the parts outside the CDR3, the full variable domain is DTGVSQNPRHKITKRGQNVTFRCDPISEHNRLYWYRQTLGQGPEFLTYFQNEAQLEKSRLLSDRFSAERPKGSFSTLEIQRTEQGDSAMYLCASSLSGTEAFFGQGTRLTVV.

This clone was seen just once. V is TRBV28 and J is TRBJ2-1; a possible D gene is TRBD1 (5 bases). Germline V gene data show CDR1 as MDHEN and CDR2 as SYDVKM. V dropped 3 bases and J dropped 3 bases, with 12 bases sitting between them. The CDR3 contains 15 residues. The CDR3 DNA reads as TGTGCCAGCAGTTTTCCCAGGGATCTCTACAATGAGCAGTTCTTC. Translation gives CASSFPRDLYNEQFF.

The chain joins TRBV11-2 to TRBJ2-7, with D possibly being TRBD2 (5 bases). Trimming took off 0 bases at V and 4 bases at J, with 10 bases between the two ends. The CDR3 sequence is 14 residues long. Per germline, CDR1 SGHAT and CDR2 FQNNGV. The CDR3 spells CASSLDTGWYEQYF. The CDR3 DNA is TGTGCCAGCAGCTTAGACACGGGGTGGTACGAGCAGTACTTC. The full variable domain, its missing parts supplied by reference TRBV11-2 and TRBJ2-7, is EAGVAQSPRYKIIEKRQSVAFWCNPISGHATLYWYQQILGQGPKLLIQFQNNGVVDDSQLPKDRFSAERLKGVDSTLKIQPAKLEDSAVYLCASSLDTGWYEQYFGPGTRLTVT.

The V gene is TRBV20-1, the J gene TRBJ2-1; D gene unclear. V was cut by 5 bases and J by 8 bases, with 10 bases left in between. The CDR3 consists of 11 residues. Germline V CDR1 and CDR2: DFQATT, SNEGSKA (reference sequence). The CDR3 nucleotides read TGCAGTGCTCAAACCGTGGATGAGCAGTTCTTC. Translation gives CSAQTVDEQFF.

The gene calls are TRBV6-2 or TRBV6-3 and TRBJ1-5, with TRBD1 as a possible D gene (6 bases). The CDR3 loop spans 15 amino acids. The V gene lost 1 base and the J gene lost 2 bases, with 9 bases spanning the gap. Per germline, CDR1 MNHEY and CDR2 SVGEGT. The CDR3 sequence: CASSYWTAGNQPQHF. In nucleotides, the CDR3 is TGTGCCAGCAGTTACTGGACAGCCGGCAATCAGCCCCAGCATTTT.

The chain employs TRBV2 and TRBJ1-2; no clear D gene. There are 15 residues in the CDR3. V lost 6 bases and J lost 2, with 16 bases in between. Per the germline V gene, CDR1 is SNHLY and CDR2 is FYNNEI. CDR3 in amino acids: CASRPPLTGNYGYTF. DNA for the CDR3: TGTGCCAGCAGGCCCCCCCTGACGGGGAACTATGGCTACACCTTC.

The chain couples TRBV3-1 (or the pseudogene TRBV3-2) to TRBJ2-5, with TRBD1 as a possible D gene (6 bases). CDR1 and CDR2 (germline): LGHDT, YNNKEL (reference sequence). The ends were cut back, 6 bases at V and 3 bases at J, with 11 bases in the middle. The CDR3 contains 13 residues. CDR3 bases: TGTGCCAGCAGTGTTGGGACAAAAGAGACCCAGTACTTC. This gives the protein CASSVGTKETQYF.

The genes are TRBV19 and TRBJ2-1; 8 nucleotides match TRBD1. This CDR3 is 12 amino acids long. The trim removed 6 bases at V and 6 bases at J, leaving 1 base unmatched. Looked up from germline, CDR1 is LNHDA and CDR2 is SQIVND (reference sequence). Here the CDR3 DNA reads TGTGCCAGTAGAGACAGGGGCAATGAGCAGTTCTTC. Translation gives CASRDRGNEQFF.

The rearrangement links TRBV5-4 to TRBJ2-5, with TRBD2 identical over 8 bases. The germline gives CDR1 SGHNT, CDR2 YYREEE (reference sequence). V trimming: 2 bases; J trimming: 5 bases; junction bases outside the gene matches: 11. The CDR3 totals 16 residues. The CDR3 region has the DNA TGTGCCAGCAGCTTTGAAGGACTAGCTACTGGGGAGACCCAGTACTTC. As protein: CASSFEGLATGETQYF.

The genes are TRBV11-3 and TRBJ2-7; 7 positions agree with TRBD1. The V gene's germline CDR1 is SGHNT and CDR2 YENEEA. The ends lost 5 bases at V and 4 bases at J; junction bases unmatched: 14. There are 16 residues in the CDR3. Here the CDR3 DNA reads TGTGCCAGCAGCAAAGAACAGGGGACGGGACAATACGAGCAGTACTTC. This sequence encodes CASSKEQGTGQYEQYF.

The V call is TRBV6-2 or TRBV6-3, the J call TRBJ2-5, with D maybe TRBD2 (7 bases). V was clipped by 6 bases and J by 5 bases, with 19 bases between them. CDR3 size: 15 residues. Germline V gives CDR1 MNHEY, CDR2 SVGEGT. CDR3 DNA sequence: TGTGCCAGCAGCTCCCTGGCGGGGGCTGGGGAGACCCAGTACTTC. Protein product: CASSSLAGAGETQYF.

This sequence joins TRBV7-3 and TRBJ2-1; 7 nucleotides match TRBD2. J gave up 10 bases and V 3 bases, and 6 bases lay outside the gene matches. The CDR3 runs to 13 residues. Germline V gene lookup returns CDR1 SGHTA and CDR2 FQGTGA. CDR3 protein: CASSFEGAGEQFF. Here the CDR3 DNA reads TGTGCCAGCAGCTTCGAGGGAGCGGGGGAGCAGTTCTTC.

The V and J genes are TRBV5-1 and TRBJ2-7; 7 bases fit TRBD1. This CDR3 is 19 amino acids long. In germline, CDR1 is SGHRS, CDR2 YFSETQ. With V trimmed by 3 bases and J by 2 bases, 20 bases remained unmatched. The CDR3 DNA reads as TGCGCCAGCAGCTCACAGACCCTTAACCCAGGGGGAAGACCCTACGAGCAGTACTTC. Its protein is CASSSQTLNPGGRPYEQYF.

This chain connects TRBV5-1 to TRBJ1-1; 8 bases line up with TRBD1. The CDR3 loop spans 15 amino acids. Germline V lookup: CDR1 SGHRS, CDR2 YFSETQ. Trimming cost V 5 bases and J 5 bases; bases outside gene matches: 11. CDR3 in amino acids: CASSLAGQGETEAFF. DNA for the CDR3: TGCGCCAGCAGTCTGGCCGGACAGGGAGAGACTGAAGCTTTCTTT.

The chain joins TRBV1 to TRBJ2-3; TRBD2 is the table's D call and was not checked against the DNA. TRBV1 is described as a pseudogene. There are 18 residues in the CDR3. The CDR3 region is CTSSQDIFRTTSTDTQYF. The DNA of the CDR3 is TGCACCAGCAGCCAAGATATCTTTAGAACTACTAGCACAGATACGCAGTATTTT.

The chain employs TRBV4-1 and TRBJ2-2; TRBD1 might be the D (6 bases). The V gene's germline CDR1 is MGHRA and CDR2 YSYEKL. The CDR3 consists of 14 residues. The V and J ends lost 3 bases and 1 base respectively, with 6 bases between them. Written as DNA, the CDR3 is TGCGCCAGCAGCCAGGACAGGAACACCGGGGAGCTGTTTTTT. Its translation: CASSQDRNTGELFF.

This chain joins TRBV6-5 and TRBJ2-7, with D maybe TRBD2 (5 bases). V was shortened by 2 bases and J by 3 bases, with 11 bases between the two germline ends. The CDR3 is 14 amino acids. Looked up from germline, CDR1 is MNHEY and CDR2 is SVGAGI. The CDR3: CASSYLWRCYEQYF. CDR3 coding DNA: TGTGCCAGCAGTTACCTTTGGAGGTGCTACGAGCAGTACTTC.

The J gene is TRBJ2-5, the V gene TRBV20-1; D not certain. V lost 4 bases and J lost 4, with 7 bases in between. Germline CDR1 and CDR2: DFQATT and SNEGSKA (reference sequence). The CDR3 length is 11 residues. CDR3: CSANARETQYF. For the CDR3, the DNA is TGCAGTGCTAACGCAAGAGAGACCCAGTACTTC.

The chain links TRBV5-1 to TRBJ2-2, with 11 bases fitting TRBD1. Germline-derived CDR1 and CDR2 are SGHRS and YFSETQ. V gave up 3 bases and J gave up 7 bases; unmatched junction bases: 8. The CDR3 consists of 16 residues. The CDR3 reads CASSSGQGAGFGELFF. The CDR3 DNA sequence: TGCGCCAGCAGCTCCGGACAGGGGGCAGGTTTCGGGGAGCTGTTTTTT.

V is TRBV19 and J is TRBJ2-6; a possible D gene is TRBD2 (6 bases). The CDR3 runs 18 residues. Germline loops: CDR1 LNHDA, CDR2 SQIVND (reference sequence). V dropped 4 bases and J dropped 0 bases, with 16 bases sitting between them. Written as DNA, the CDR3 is TGTGCCAGTAGTACTCCCCGGGGACTCCACTCTGGGGCCAACGTCCTGACTTTC. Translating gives CASSTPRGLHSGANVLTF. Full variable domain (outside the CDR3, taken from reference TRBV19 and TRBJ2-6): DGGITQSPKYLFRKEGQNVTLSCEQNLNHDAMYWYRQDPGQGLRLIYYSQIVNDFQKGDIAEGYSVSREKKESFPLTVTSAQKNPTAFYLCASSTPRGLHSGANVLTFGAGSRLTVL.

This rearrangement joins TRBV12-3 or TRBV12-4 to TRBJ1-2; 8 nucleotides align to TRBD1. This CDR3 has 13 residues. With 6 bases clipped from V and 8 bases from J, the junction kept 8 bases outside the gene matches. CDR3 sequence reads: CASRTGQGWGYTF. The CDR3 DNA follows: TGTGCCAGCAGAACTGGACAGGGCTGGGGCTACACCTTC.